This T cell receptor beta chain was identified during a study of blood T cell repertoires in COVID-19. Looking at the study overall: Donors in the United States, Italy and Spain gave samples during acute or convalescent COVID-19. In each case, the material was cDNA or gDNA derived from T cells, B-cell-depleted T cells, or PBMCs.

The CDR3 consists of 15 residues. Germline CDR1 MGHRA, CDR2 YSYEKL. V gave up 1 base and J gave up 4 bases; unmatched junction bases: 2. Note on this clone: The same CDR3 is also encoded by other DNA sequences in this sample.

Authors' processing steps: Reference gene primer amplification gave estimated nucleated cell counts. Produced via immunoSEQ multiplex PCR; TCRdb's table is partial and in-frame only. Clone size and the V and J calls come from that table; the DNA yielded D and trimming. The data contain around 160,000 clones, around 85% of them singletons. The sequence derives from an older woman with COVID-19, enrolled during active disease. J is TRBJ2-5 and V is TRBV4-1; 11 positions agree with TRBD2. The material sequenced was peripheral blood. The CDR3 here is CASSQGLAGRETQYF. The CDR3 bases are TGCGCCAGCAGCCAAGGACTAGCGGGGCGAGAGACCCAGTACTTC.